The rows below give T cell receptor beta chains drawn from one sample of a study of tumor-infiltrating lymphocytes in oesophageal squamous cell carcinoma. Via MiXCR, TCRdb re-called the PCR reads, giving one row per CDR3 protein. Counted here are around 9,300 distinct CDR3 sequences, 66% occurring once; the ten biggest clones make up about a third. Sample: esophageal tumor tissue. The receptors stem from a female donor with esophageal squamous cell carcinoma. Each CDR3 is given with its conserved first and last residue. D genes are given only for firm matches. Rows may omit the clone size; those that give it use once, few, many or a size class.

clone_size j_call d_call cdr3_length v_call cdr3_aa cdr3_nt
. TRBJ2-2 TRBD2 17 TRBV7-2 CACKFSGSTHLTGELFF TGTGCCTGTAAATTTAGCGGGAGCACCCACTTGACCGGGGAGCTGTTTTTT
. TRBJ1-1 . 12 TRBV7-2 CASSLGYTEAFF TGTGCCAGCAGCTTAGGGTACACTGAAGCTTTCTTT
large TRBJ2-3 . 14 TRBV24-1 CATSAAETADTQYF TGTGCCACCAGTGCTGCAGAGACGGCAGATACGCAGTATTTT
once TRBJ2-2 TRBD1 15 TRBV11-2 CASGTGTKNTGELFF TGTGCCAGTGGGACAGGGACAAAGAACACCGGGGAGCTGTTTTTT
few TRBJ2-1 TRBD2 15 TRBV19 CASSRGLAGLDEQFF TGTGCCAGTAGTAGGGGACTAGCGGGATTGGATGAGCAGTTCTTC
. TRBJ1-2 . 12 TRBV11-3 CASSPRNYGYTF TGTGCCAGCAGCCCCAGAAACTATGGCTACACCTTC
. TRBJ2-1 . 12 TRBV11-2 CASSLEYNEQFF TGTGCCAGCAGCTTAGAGTACAATGAGCAGTTCTTC
. TRBJ2-7 . 14 TRBV7-8 CASSLAILSYEQYF TGTGCCAGCAGCTTAGCGATCTTATCCTACGAGCAGTACTTC
few TRBJ2-7 TRBD2 16 TRBV7-8 CASRIGGASGSYEQYF TGTGCCAGCAGAATCGGTGGGGCTAGCGGGAGTTACGAGCAGTACTTC
few TRBJ2-1 . 15 TRBV7-6 CASSFSSTLSNEQFF TGTGCCAGCAGCTTTTCGAGCACCCTGAGCAATGAGCAGTTCTTC
. TRBJ2-1 . 15 TRBV7-6 CASSLVLGSYNEQFF TGTGCCAGCAGCTTAGTTCTCGGCTCCTACAATGAGCAGTTCTTC
. TRBJ1-4 TRBD1 14 TRBV6-8 CASSWTGTNEKLFF TGTGCCAGCAGTTGGACAGGGACTAATGAAAAACTGTTTTTT
once TRBJ2-7 TRBD1 18 TRBV4-2 CASSQDRATGNPSYEQYF TGTGCCAGCAGCCAAGATCGCGCGACAGGGAATCCCTCCTACGAGCAGTACTTC
. TRBJ2-7 TRBD1 14 TRBV12-3/TRBV12-4 CASSETGGSYEQYF TGTGCCAGCAGTGAGACAGGGGGGTCCTACGAGCAGTACTTC
. TRBJ2-6 . 19 TRBV7-3 CASSFLRDPLGSGANVLTF TGTGCCAGCAGCTTCCTCCGGGACCCTTTGGGCTCTGGGGCCAACGTCCTGACTTTC
. TRBJ2-7 . 13 TRBV6-6 CASSYSRDYEQYF TGTGCCAGCAGTTACTCTCGGGATTACGAGCAGTACTTC
medium-sized TRBJ2-3 . 15 TRBV7-8 CASSRTVLSTDTQYF TGTGCCAGCAGCCGGACAGTCTTGAGCACAGATACGCAGTATTTT
few TRBJ2-7 . 15 TRBV7-2 CASSSGPGGSYEQYF TGTGCCAGCAGCTCCGGCCCTGGAGGCTCCTACGAGCAGTACTTC
few TRBJ1-1 . 15 TRBV6-1 CASIDLGTTNTEAFF TGTGCCAGCATAGACTTAGGTACGACGAACACTGAAGCTTTCTTT
. TRBJ2-2 . 14 TRBV12-3/TRBV12-4 CASRHRQATGELFF TGTGCCAGCCGACACCGACAGGCCACCGGGGAGCTGTTTTTT
few TRBJ2-2 . 15 TRBV7-9 CASSLTGKDTGELFF TGTGCCAGCAGCTTAACAGGGAAGGATACCGGGGAGCTGTTTTTT
. TRBJ2-1 TRBD2 17 TRBV5-6 CASSRVGLAGFGNEQFF TGTGCCAGCAGCCGCGTCGGACTAGCGGGATTTGGCAATGAGCAGTTCTTC
. TRBJ2-5 TRBD1 16 TRBV7-2 CASSSSRQGARETQYF TGTGCCAGCAGCTCCTCCCGACAGGGCGCGAGGGAGACCCAGTACTTC
. TRBJ2-3 TRBD2 16 TRBV7-2 CASSFFPGGLTDTQYF TGTGCCAGCAGCTTCTTCCCGGGGGGGCTCACAGATACGCAGTATTTT
. TRBJ2-4 . 20 TRBV7-5 CTSVPVLLPRGGSRENIRYF .
. TRBJ1-5 . 15 TRBV7-9 CASSFGDTGNQPQHF TGTGCCAGCAGCTTCGGGGACACTGGCAATCAGCCCCAGCATTTT
. TRBJ1-2 TRBD1 17 TRBV11-3 CASSLNRTGDHNYGYTF TGTGCCAGCAGCTTAAACCGGACAGGGGATCATAACTATGGCTACACCTTC
. TRBJ2-1 TRBD1 14 TRBV7-9 CASSTGQGYNEQFF TGTGCCAGCAGCACGGGACAGGGGTACAATGAGCAGTTCTTC
. TRBJ2-5 . 15 TRBV7-8 CASSPDGRLQETQYF TGTGCCAGCAGCCCCGACGGGCGACTACAAGAGACCCAGTACTTC
few TRBJ2-3 . 14 TRBV7-6 CASNLQTTTDTQYF TGTGCCAGCAACCTACAGACCACCACAGATACGCAGTATTTT
. TRBJ1-4 TRBD1 17 TRBV7-8 CASSPMTGLTTNEKLFF TGTGCCAGCAGCCCAATGACAGGGCTTACAACTAATGAAAAACTGTTTTTT